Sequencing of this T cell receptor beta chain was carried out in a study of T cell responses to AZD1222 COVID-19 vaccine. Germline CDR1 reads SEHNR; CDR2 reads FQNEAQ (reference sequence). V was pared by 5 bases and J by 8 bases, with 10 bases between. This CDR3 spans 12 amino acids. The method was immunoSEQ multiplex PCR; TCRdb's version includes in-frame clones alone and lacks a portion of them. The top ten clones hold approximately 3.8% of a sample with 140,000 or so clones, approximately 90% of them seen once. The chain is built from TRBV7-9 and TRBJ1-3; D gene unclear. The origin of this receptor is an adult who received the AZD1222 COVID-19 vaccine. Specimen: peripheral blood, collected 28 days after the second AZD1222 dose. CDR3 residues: CASSELRYTIYF. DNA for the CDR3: TGTGCCAGCAGCGAGTTGCGATACACCATATATTTT.